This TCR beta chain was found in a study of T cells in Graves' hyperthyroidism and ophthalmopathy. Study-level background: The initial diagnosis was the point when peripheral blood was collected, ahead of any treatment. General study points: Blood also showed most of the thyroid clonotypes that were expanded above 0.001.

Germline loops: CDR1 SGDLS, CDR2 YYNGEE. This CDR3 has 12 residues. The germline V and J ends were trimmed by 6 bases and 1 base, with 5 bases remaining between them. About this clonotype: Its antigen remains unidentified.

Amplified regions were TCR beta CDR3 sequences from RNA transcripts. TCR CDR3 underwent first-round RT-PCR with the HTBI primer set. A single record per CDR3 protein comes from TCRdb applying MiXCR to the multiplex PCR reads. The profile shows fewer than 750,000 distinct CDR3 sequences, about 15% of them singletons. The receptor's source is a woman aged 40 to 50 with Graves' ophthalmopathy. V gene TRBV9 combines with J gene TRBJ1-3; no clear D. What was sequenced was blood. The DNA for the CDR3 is TGTGCCAGCAAGACTTCTGGAAACACCATATATTTT. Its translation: CASKTSGNTIYF.